The entry below describes one T cell receptor beta chain. Authors' data handling: By means of reference gene primer amplification, nucleated cell counts were estimated. Data came from immunoSEQ multiplex PCR; TCRdb stores just in-frame clones and leaves some out. V and J calls and clone size come straight from that table; D and trimming were deduced from the DNA. The sample yields roughly 140,000 clones, under 90% seen once. This specimen comes from a study of blood T cell repertoires in COVID-19. Study-wide background: The study drew acute and convalescent COVID-19 samples from the United States, Italy and Spain. In each case, the material was cDNA or gDNA derived from T cells, B-cell-depleted T cells, or PBMCs.

This CDR3 contains 14 residues. Trimming took off 2 bases at V and 0 bases at J, with 8 bases between the two ends. CDR1 MDHEN and CDR2 SYDVKM come from the germline V gene. This sequence joins TRBV28 and TRBJ2-7; D gene uncertain. This TCR was sampled from a woman aged 80 or older in a cohort sampled during active or convalescent COVID-19. Sequencing was performed on peripheral blood. CDR3 in amino acids: CASSLSRSSYEQYV. The CDR3 nucleotides read TGTGCCAGCAGTTTAAGCCGGAGCTCCTACGAGCAGTACGTC.